Given below is one TCR beta chain in context. As yet, its antigen is unknown. Per individual sample, total RNA of at least 5.5 micrograms was extracted. This specimen belongs to a study of blood T cells in healthy people across ages. There are 15 residues in the CDR3. Germline V lookup: CDR1 MDHEN, CDR2 SYDVKM. The V end was cut by 0 bases, the J end by 2 bases, with 10 bases between. Findings of the study overall: It was not known whether donors were CMV positive (a possible confounder of expanded clonotype changes).

The second PCR ran 7 to 11 cycles with a sample-barcoded 5' primer and J-beta primers. TCRdb re-called the 5' RACE reads with MiXCR, one entry per CDR3 protein. This sample has under 700,000 distinct CDR3 sequences; nearly 25% occur once, and the top ten carry 7.5% to 9%. The same data also went into a second study, on T cells of mothers and their children. As that study records: It was found that thymic selection shapes TCR recombination output similarly in related and unrelated pairs.

This chain joins TRBV28 and TRBJ1-2; a possible D gene is TRBD1 (6 bases). This TCR was recovered from a boy younger than 18 in good health. Sequencing used blood. The CDR3 DNA follows: TGTGCCAGCAGTTTATGGTGGGGGGCCAACTATGGCTACACCTTC. It encodes CASSLWWGANYGYTF.